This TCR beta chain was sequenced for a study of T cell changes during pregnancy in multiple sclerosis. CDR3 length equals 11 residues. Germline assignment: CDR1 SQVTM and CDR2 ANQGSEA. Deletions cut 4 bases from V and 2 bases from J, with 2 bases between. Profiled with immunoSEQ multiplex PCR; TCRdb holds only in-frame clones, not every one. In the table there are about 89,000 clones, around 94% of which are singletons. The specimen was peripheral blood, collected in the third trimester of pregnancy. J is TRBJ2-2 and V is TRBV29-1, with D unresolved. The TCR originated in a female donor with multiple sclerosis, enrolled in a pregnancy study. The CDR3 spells CSVANTGELFF. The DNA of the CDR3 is TGCAGCGTTGCTAACACCGGGGAGCTGTTTTTT.